Following are 11 T cell receptor beta chains from one sample sequenced in a study of T cell responses to AZD1222 COVID-19 vaccine. Using immunoSEQ multiplex PCR, the repertoire was profiled, and TCRdb retains in-frame clones only, with some absent. The table lists roughly 80,000 clones, roughly 90% of them singletons. The sample consisted of peripheral blood, taken 28 days after the second AZD1222 dose. The source of these receptors is an adult who received the AZD1222 COVID-19 vaccine.

The chain has TRBV28 and TRBJ1-2; a possible D gene is TRBD1 (5 bases). Germline lookup yields CDR1 MDHEN and CDR2 SYDVKM. V lost 3 bases and J lost 7, with 15 bases in between. CDR3 size: 14 residues. The CDR3 spells CASSLGQRTGGYTF. DNA of the CDR3: TGTGCCAGCAGTTTGGGGCAGCGTACTGGTGGCTACACCTTC.

V gene TRBV3-1 (or the pseudogene TRBV3-2) combines with J gene TRBJ2-1; TRBD1 aligns across 9 bases. Germline CDR1 is LGHDT and CDR2 is YNNKEL (reference sequence). There are 17 residues in the CDR3. V was pared by 4 bases and J by 6 bases, with 13 bases of the junction left unmatched. The CDR3 DNA is TGTGCCAGCAGCCCCTCCTCTGGGACAGGGAAAATCAATGAGCAGTTCTTC. It is translated as CASSPSSGTGKINEQFF.

This chain joins TRBV5-1 and TRBJ2-7, with a weak D call TRBD2 (7 bases). The germline V and J ends were trimmed by 4 bases and 7 bases, with 15 bases remaining between them. The length of the CDR3 is 13 residues. The germline CDR1 and CDR2 sequences are SGHRS and YFSETQ. The CDR3 region is CASSPAGGREQYF. For the CDR3, the DNA is TGCGCCAGCAGCCCGGCCGGGGGGCGAGAGCAGTACTTC.

V is TRBV18 and J is TRBJ2-2, with D possibly being TRBD1 (6 bases). The germline CDR1 and CDR2 sequences are KGHSH and LQKENI. The CDR3 consists of 15 residues. V was trimmed by 3 bases and J by 5 bases, leaving 13 bases between them. The CDR3: CASSPPGTRTGELFF. The CDR3 nucleotides read TGTGCCAGCTCACCCCCCGGGACAAGAACCGGGGAGCTGTTTTTT.

The V gene is TRBV5-4, the J gene TRBJ1-2, with D possibly being TRBD1 (5 bases). V lost 0 bases, J lost 0 bases, and 15 bases lay in between. The CDR3 has 17 residues. In germline, CDR1 is SGHNT, CDR2 YYREEE (reference sequence). In nucleotides, the CDR3 is TGTGCCAGCAGCTTGGAGGGGCGGCCCCAACCTAACTATGGCTACACCTTC. As protein: CASSLEGRPQPNYGYTF.

V gene TRBV2 combines with J gene TRBJ1-5; a weak D match, TRBD1 (5 bases). Germline V CDR1 and CDR2: SNHLY, FYNNEI. Trimming cost V 8 bases and J 4 bases, with 12 bases left between them. The CDR3 spans 13 residues. The chain's CDR3 is CASSKGENQPQHF. CDR3 bases: TGTGCCAGCTCAAAAGGGGAAAATCAGCCCCAGCATTTT.

This clone was found once. The chain is built from TRBV27 and TRBJ2-3; possibly TRBD1 for D (5 bases). This CDR3 contains 13 residues. Germline CDR1 and CDR2: MNHEY and SMNVEV (reference sequence). The V end was cut by 8 bases, the J end by 5 bases, with 14 bases between. CDR3: CASGEDILDTQYF. Written as DNA, the CDR3 is TGTGCCAGCGGTGAGGACATATTAGATACGCAGTATTTT.

The chain couples TRBV20-1 to TRBJ1-2; D gene unclear. Germline V gives CDR1 DFQATT, CDR2 SNEGSKA (reference sequence). This CDR3 region has 13 residues. V was shortened by 3 bases and J by 8 bases, with 16 bases between the two germline ends. CDR3 in amino acids: CSASPEPVGGYTF. In DNA form, the CDR3 reads TGCAGTGCTAGTCCCGAACCGGTCGGGGGCTACACCTTC.

This chain uses TRBV5-4 with TRBJ1-2; D is uncertain. From germline, CDR1 is SGHNT and CDR2 YYREEE (reference sequence). The CDR3 has 14 residues. Between the trimmed V and J ends, which lost 9 bases and 0 bases, there was a span of 15 bases. This chain's CDR3 is CATRSGITNYGYTF. The CDR3 DNA sequence: TGTGCCACCCGATCCGGGATAACTAACTATGGCTACACCTTC.

The rearrangement joins TRBV10-3 to TRBJ2-5; D unclear. Looked up from germline, CDR1 is ENHRY and CDR2 is SYGVKD. The CDR3 is made up of 13 amino acids. V was cut by 0 bases and J by 4 bases, with 6 bases left in between. CDR3 in amino acids: CAISESQAETQYF. In DNA, the CDR3 is TGTGCCATCAGTGAGTCGCAGGCAGAGACCCAGTACTTC.

V usage is TRBV30 and J usage is TRBJ1-2; D remains ambiguous. The CDR3 length is 16 residues. Trimming took off 3 bases at V and 8 bases at J, with 25 bases between the two ends. CDR1 and CDR2 from the germline V gene are GTSNPN and SVGIG (reference sequence). DNA of the CDR3: TGTGCCTGGAGCCCGCCCGGCAGTGGATTGGGAGTAGGCTACACCTTC. Amino acid sequence: CAWSPPGSGLGVGYTF. Full variable domain (remainder filled in from reference TRBV30 and TRBJ1-2): SQTIHQWPATLVQPVGSPLSLECTVEGTSNPNLYWYRQAAGRGLQLLFYSVGIGQISSEVPQNLSASRPQDRQFILSSKKLLLSDSGFYLCAWSPPGSGLGVGYTFGSGTRLTVV.